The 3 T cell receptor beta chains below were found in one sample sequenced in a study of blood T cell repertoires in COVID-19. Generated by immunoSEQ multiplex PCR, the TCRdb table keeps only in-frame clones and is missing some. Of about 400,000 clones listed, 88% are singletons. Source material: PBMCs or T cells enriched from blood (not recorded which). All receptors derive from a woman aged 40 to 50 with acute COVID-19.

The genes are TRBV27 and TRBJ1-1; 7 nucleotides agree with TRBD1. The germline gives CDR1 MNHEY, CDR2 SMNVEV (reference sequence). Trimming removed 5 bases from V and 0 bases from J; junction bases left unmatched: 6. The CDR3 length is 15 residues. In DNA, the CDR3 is TGTGCCAGCAGTCTAGGGACAGCGATGAACACTGAAGCTTTCTTT. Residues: CASSLGTAMNTEAFF.

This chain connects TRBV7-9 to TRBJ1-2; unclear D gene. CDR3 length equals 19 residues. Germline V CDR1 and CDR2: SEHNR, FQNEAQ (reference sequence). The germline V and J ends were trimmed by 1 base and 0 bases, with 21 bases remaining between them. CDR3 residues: CASSLDLPTTHSPNYGYTF. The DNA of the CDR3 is TGTGCCAGCAGCTTAGACCTTCCAACGACCCACAGCCCTAACTATGGCTACACCTTC.

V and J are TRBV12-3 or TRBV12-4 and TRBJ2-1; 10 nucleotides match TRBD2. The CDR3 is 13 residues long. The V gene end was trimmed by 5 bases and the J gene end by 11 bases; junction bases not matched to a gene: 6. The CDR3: CASSVGLADQQFF. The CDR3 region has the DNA TGTGCCAGCAGTGTCGGACTAGCGGATCAGCAGTTCTTC.